Below are 14 T cell receptor beta chains sequenced from a single sample in a study of cytomegalovirus exposure and HLA in healthy donors. The repertoire was sequenced with immunoSEQ multiplex PCR; TCRdb's copy has only in-frame clones and lacks some. This sample carries about 160,000 clones, nearly 90% of them seen once, and the ten largest clones take 4% to 4.5%. The sequenced sample was PBMCs. The source of these receptors is a man between 18 and 35 years old in good health and CMV-seropositive.

This clone was seen only once. The CDR3: CASSSRGGVNTEAFF. The CDR3 nucleotides read TGTGCCAGCAGTTCAAGGGGAGGTGTCAACACTGAAGCTTTCTTT. This chain uses TRBV6-6 with TRBJ1-1; D is perhaps TRBD1 (5 bases). V shed 4 bases and J shed 2 bases, with 14 bases lying between them. The CDR3 covers 15 residues. Germline V lookup: CDR1 MNHNY, CDR2 SVGAGI (reference sequence).

The chain joins TRBV5-1 to TRBJ1-1, with D perhaps TRBD1 (5 bases). CDR1 SGHRS and CDR2 YFSETQ come from the germline V gene. The CDR3 extends over 16 amino acids. Between the trimmed V and J ends, which lost 0 bases and 5 bases, there was a span of 17 bases. The CDR3 DNA sequence: TGCGCCAGCAGCTTGGCGGGAGCTTGGGGGGGGACTGAAGCTTTCTTT. Protein: CASSLAGAWGGTEAFF.

The chain is built from TRBV7-9 and TRBJ2-1, with TRBD1 matching over 8 bases. The CDR3 has 14 residues. Germline loops: CDR1 SEHNR, CDR2 FQNEAQ (reference sequence). V lost 1 base to trimming and J lost 7 bases; unmatched junction nucleotides: 3. CDR3 nucleotides: TGTGCCAGCAGCTTAGGGACAGGGTTGAATGAGCAGTTCTTC. Its translation: CASSLGTGLNEQFF.

CDR3 nucleotide sequence: TGTGCCAGCATCAGCCTGGGGAGCACTGAAGCTTTCTTT. Translated: CASISLGSTEAFF. The gene calls are TRBV27 and TRBJ1-1; D uncertain. The length of the CDR3 is 13 residues. Germline CDR1 and CDR2: MNHEY and SMNVEV (reference sequence). Trimming removed 7 bases from V and 4 bases from J, with 13 bases in between.

The CDR3, as DNA: TGCGCCAGCAGCCAAGCAGGGGGCAGAGGGGATGGCTACACCTTC. The encoded protein is CASSQAGGRGDGYTF. The chain joins TRBV4-1 to TRBJ1-2; 8 bases line up with TRBD1. Per the germline V gene, CDR1 is MGHRA and CDR2 is YSYEKL. The length of the CDR3 is 15 residues. J lost 6 bases, V lost 1 base, and 7 bases had no gene match.

The V call is TRBV9, the J call TRBJ2-2; TRBD2 aligns across 14 bases. The CDR3 is 22 residues long. V shed 1 base and J 1 base; nucleotides not matched to a gene: 15. CDR1 SGDLS and CDR2 YYNGEE come from the germline V gene. In nucleotides, the CDR3 is TGTGCCAGCAGCGTATTCTGGACTAGCGGGAGGACCGACGCTTTGAACACCGGGGAGCTGTTTTTT. This encodes CASSVFWTSGRTDALNTGELFF.

The rearrangement joins TRBV27 to TRBJ1-4, with 9 nucleotides matching TRBD1. Germline V gene lookup returns CDR1 MNHEY and CDR2 SMNVEV (reference sequence). Trimming removed 3 bases from V and 7 bases from J; junction bases left unmatched: 6. This CDR3 has 15 residues. CDR3 sequence (DNA): TGTGCCAGCAGTTTCACAGGGGGCGCCGGTGAAAAACTGTTTTTT. Translation gives CASSFTGGAGEKLFF.

The chain joins TRBV7-6 to TRBJ2-7; 9 bases match TRBD2. CDR1 SGHVS and CDR2 FNYEAQ come from the germline V gene. V was clipped by 4 bases and J by 3 bases; unmatched bases: 4. CDR3 length: 14 amino acids. The CDR3 loop reads CASSSAGGIYEQYF. As DNA, the CDR3 is TGTGCCAGCAGCTCAGCGGGAGGAATCTACGAGCAGTACTTC.

The chain has TRBV4-1 and TRBJ2-4; no clear D. Looked up from germline, CDR1 is MGHRA and CDR2 is YSYEKL. Trimming took 2 bases from V and 1 from J, leaving 9 bases between them. The CDR3 extends over 15 amino acids. The CDR3, as DNA: TGCGCCAGCAGCCAATACCTAGTGGCCAAAAACATTCAGTACTTC. This translates into CASSQYLVAKNIQYF.

The chain links TRBV28 to TRBJ2-7, with 9 bases matching TRBD2. CDR1 MDHEN and CDR2 SYDVKM come from the germline V gene. The length of the CDR3 is 16 residues. With V trimmed by 6 bases and J by 7 bases, 16 bases remained unmatched. The DNA of the CDR3 is TGTGCCAGCAGCCTAGGACTAGCGAGATTTAGTGAGGAGCAGTACTTC. Translating it yields CASSLGLARFSEEQYF.

The chain carries TRBV4-1 and TRBJ1-5; 7 nucleotides align to TRBD1. Germline CDR1 MGHRA, CDR2 YSYEKL. Trimming removed 0 bases from V and 6 bases from J; junction bases left unmatched: 5. CDR3 size: 15 residues. The DNA of the CDR3 is TGCGCCAGCAGCCAAGATGGGGACAGTTTTCAGCCCCAGCATTTT. Translation gives CASSQDGDSFQPQHF.

The rearrangement joins TRBV29-1 to TRBJ2-3; 11 positions match TRBD1. This CDR3 is built from 13 residues. Germline loops: CDR1 SQVTM, CDR2 ANQGSEA. V shed 4 bases, J shed 5 bases, and the junction held 2 bases outside the gene matches. The CDR3 sequence: CSVGDRGIDTQYF. The CDR3 coding sequence is TGCAGCGTTGGGGACAGGGGGATAGATACGCAGTATTTT.

The chain is built from TRBV5-1 and TRBJ2-2; unclear D gene. Germline loops: CDR1 SGHRS, CDR2 YFSETQ. The CDR3 length is 16 residues. The V end lost 3 bases, the J end lost 0 bases, and 12 bases lay between the germline ends. CDR3 sequence (DNA): TGCGCCAGCAGCTCGACTGTTGCCGCGAACACCGGGGAGCTGTTTTTT. The encoded protein is CASSSTVAANTGELFF. The whole variable domain, remainder taken from reference TRBV5-1 and TRBJ2-2, is KAGVTQTPRYLIKTRGQQVTLSCSPISGHRSVSWYQQTPGQGLQFLFEYFSETQRNKGNFPGRFSGRQFSNSRSEMNVSTLELGDSALYLCASSSTVAANTGELFFGEGSRLTVL.

The chain is built from TRBV9 and TRBJ2-5; 8 bases are shared with TRBD2. Unmatched junction bases numbered 3, after V lost 2 bases and J lost 3 bases. The CDR3 is 14 residues long. Germline V lookup: CDR1 SGDLS, CDR2 YYNGEE. In DNA, the CDR3 is TGTGCCAGCAGCGTGAGCGGGAGAGAAGAGACCCAGTACTTC. Encoded protein: CASSVSGREETQYF. Complete variable domain (other parts from reference TRBV9 and TRBJ2-5): DSGVTQTPKHLITATGQRVTLRCSPRSGDLSVYWYQQSLDQGLQFLIQYYNGEERAKGNILERFSAQQFPDLHSELNLSSLELGDSALYFCASSVSGREETQYFGPGTRLLVL.